This TCR beta chain was recovered during a study of CD8+CD57+ T cells in acquired aplastic anemia. Background on the study: DNA from sorted CD4+ and CD8+ cells averaged around 3.2 ug.

The CDR3 contains 16 residues. The V and J ends lost 1 base and 4 bases respectively, with 14 bases between them. Germline-derived CDR1 and CDR2 are SGHVS and FQNEAQ. This clonotype was seen many times. What it recognizes is unknown. Study-wide results and limits: Roughly 28 was the count of CD8+ CDR3 sequences that patients shared with controls.

Researchers used genomic DNA as the template to profile TCR beta VDJ and CDR3. Each CDR3 protein is one row after TCRdb ran MiXCR on the reads. The table has 100,000 to 150,000 distinct CDR3 sequences, around two fifths seen once; the top ten hold 8.4%. The chain has TRBV7-8 and TRBJ1-5, with D maybe TRBD1 (5 bases). The receptor's source is a human donor in good health, serving as a control. The material sequenced was sorted CD4+, CD8+, or CD8+CD57+ T cells (not recorded which) from PBMCs. This CDR3 reads CASSLDRRGTNQPQHF. In DNA, the CDR3 is TGTGCCAGCAGCTTAGATCGGCGGGGGACGAATCAGCCCCAGCATTTT. Full variable domain (outside the CDR3, taken from reference TRBV7-8 and TRBJ1-5): GAGVSQSPRYKVAKRGQDVALRCDPISGHVSLFWYQQALGQGPEFLTYFQNEAQLDKSGLPSDRFFAERPEGSVSTLKIQRTQQEDSAVYLCASSLDRRGTNQPQHFGDGTRLSIL.